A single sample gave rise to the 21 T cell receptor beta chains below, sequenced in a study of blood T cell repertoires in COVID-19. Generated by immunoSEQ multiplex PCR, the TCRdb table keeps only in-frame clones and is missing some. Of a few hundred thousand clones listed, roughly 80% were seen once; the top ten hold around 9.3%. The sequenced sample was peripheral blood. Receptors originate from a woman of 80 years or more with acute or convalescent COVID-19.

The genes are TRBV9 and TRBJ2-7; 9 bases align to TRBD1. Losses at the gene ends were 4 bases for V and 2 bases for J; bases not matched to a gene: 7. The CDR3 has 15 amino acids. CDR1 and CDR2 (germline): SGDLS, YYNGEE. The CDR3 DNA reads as TGTGCCAGCAGCCTCGGGACAGGGTTTACCTACGAGCAGTACTTC. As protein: CASSLGTGFTYEQYF.

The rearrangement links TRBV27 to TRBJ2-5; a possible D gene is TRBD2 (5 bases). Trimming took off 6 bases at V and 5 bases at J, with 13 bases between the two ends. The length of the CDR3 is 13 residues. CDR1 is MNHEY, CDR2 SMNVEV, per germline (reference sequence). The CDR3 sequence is CASRAASRETQYF. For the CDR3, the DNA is TGTGCCAGCAGGGCGGCTAGCAGGGAGACCCAGTACTTC.

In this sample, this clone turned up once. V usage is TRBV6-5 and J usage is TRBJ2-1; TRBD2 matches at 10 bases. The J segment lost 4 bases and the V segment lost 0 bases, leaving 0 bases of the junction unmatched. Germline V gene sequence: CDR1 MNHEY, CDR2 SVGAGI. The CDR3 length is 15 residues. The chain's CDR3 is CASSYSTSGYNEQFF. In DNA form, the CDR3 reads TGTGCCAGCAGTTACTCGACTAGCGGGTACAATGAGCAGTTCTTC.

The CDR3 region has the DNA TGTGCCACCAGTGGAGGGGGCATTCAGCCCCAGCATTTT. Translated: CATSGGGIQPQHF. The chain links TRBV24-1 to TRBJ1-5, with 7 bases lining up with TRBD1. The CDR3 runs to 13 residues. Germline trimming cut 5 bases from V and 6 bases from J; bases unmatched to any gene: 3. CDR1 is KGHDR, CDR2 SFDVKD, per germline.

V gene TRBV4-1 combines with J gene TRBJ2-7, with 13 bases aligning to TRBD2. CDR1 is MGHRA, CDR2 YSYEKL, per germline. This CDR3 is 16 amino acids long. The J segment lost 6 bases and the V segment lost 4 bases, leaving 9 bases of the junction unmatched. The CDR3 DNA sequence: TGCGCCAGCAGCCCCGGACTAGCGGGAGTTTCGGGCGAGCAGTACTTC. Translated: CASSPGLAGVSGEQYF.

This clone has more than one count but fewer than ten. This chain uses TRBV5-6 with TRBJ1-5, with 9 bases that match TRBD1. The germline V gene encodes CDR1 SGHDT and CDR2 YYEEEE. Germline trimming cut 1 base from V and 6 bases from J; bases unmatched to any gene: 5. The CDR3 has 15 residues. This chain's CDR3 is CASSLLGQGPQPQHF. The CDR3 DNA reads TGTGCCAGCAGCTTGCTCGGACAGGGGCCTCAGCCCCAGCATTTT.

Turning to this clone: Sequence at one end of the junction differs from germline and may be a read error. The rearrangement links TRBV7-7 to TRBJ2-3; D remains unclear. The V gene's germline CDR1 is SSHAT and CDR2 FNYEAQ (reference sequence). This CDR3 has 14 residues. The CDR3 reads CASSLGVTADTQYF. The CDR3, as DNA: TGTGCTAGCAGCTTAGGAGTCACGGCAGATACGCAGTATTTT.

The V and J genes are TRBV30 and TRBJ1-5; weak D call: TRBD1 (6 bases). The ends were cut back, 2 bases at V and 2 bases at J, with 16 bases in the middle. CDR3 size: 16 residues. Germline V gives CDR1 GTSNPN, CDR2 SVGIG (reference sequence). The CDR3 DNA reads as TGTGCCTGGAGTAACATACAGGGAATTGGCAATCAGCCCCAGCATTTT. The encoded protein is CAWSNIQGIGNQPQHF.

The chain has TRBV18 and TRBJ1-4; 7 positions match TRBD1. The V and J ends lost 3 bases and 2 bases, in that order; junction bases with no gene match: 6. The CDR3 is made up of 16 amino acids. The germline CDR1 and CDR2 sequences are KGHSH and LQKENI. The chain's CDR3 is CASSPQPGQTNEKLFF. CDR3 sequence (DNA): TGTGCCAGCTCACCTCAACCGGGACAGACTAATGAAAAACTGTTTTTT.

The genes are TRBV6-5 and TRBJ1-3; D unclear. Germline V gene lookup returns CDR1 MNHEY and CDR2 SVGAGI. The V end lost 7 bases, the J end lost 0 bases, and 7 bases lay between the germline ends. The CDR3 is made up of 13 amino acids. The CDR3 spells CASKRGSGNTIYF. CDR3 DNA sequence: TGTGCCAGCAAGCGGGGCTCTGGAAACACCATATATTTT.

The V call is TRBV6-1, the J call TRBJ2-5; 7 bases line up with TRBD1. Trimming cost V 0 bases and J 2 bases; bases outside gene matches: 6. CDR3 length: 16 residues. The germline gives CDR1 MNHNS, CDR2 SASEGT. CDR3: CASSEARGGYQETQYF. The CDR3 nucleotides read TGTGCCAGCAGTGAAGCGAGAGGGGGCTATCAAGAGACCCAGTACTTC.

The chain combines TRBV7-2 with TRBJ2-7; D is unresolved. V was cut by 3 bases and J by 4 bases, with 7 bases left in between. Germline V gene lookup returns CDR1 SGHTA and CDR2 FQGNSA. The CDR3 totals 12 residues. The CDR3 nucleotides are TGTGCCAGCAGCTTGTCTGTGTACGAGCAGTACTTC. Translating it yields CASSLSVYEQYF. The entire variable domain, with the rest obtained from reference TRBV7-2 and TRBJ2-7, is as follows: GAGVSQSPSNKVTEKGKDVELRCDPISGHTALYWYRQSLGQGLEFLIYFQGNSAPDKSGLPSDRFSAERTGGSVSTLTIQRTQQEDSAVYLCASSLSVYEQYFGPGTRLTVT.

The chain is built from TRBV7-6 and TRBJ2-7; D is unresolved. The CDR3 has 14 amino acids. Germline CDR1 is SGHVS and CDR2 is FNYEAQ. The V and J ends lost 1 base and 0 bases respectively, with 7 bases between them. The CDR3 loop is CASSLVADSYEQYF. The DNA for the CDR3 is TGTGCCAGCAGCTTAGTGGCAGACTCCTACGAGCAGTACTTC.

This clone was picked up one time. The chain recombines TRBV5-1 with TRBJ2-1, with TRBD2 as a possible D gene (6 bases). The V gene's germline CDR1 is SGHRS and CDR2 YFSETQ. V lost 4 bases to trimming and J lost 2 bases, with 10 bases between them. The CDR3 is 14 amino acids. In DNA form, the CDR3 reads TGCGCCAGCAGCGCGGGGACTCCCTACAATGAGCAGTTCTTC. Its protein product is CASSAGTPYNEQFF.

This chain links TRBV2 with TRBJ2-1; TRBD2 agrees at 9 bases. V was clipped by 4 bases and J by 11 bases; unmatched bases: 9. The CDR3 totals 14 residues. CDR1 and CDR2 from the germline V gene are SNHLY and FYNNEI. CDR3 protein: CASSAGVAGAQQFF. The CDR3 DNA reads TGTGCCAGCAGTGCCGGGGTAGCGGGGGCGCAGCAGTTCTTC.

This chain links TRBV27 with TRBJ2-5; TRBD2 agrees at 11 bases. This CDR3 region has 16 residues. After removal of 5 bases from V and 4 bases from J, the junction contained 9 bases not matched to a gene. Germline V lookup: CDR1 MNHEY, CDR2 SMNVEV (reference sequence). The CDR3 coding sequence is TGTGCCAGCAGTCCGATACTAGCGGGAGCGCTAGAGACCCAGTACTTC. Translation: CASSPILAGALETQYF.

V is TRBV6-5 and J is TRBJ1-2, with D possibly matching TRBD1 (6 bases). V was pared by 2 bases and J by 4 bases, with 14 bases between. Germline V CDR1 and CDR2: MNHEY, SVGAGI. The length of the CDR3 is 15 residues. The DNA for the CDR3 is TGTGCCAGCAGTTACACGACAGGTGTGGGCTATGGCTACACCTTC. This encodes CASSYTTGVGYGYTF.

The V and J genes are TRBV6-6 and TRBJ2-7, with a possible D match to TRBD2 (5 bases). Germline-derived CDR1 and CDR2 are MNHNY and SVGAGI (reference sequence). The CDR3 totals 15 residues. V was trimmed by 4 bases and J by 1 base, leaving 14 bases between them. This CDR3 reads CASSWAHPGSYEQYF. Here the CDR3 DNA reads TGTGCCAGCAGTTGGGCCCACCCGGGGTCCTACGAGCAGTACTTC.

The CDR3 bases are TGTGCCAGCAGCTTACGGGGACTAGCGGGAGTTGGAGCCAAAAACATTCAGTACTTC. Translated, it gives CASSLRGLAGVGAKNIQYF. The chain is built from TRBV7-2 and TRBJ2-4; 14 bases agree with TRBD2. CDR3 size: 19 residues. Per germline, CDR1 SGHTA and CDR2 FQGNSA. The J segment lost 0 bases and the V segment lost 2 bases, leaving 6 bases of the junction unmatched.

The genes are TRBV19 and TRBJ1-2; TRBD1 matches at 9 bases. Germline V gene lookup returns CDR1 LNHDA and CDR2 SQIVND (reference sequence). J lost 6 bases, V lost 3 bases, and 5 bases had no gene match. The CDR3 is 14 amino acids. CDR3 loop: CASSMTGTGNGYTF. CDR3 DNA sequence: TGTGCCAGTAGTATGACCGGGACAGGGAATGGCTACACCTTC.

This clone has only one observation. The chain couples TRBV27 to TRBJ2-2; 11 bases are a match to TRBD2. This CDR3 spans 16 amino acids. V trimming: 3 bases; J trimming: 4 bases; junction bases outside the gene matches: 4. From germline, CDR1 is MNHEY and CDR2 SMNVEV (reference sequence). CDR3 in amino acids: CASSFYLAGGTGELFF. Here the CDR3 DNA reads TGTGCCAGCAGTTTCTACCTAGCGGGGGGCACCGGGGAGCTGTTTTTT.